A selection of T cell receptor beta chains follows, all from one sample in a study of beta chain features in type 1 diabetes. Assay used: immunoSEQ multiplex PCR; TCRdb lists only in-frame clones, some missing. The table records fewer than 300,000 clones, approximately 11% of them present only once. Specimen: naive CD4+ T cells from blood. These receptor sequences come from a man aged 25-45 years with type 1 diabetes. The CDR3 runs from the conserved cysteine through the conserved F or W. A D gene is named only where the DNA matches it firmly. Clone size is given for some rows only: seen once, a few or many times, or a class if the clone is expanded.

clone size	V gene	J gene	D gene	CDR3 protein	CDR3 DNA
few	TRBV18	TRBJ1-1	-	CASSPDSNTEAFF	TGTGCCAGCTCTCCGGACTCTAACACTGAAGCTTTCTTT
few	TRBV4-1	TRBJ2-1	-	CASSQTPTLSSYNEQFF	TGCGCCAGCAGCCAAACTCCGACTCTTAGCTCCTACAATGAGCAGTTCTTC
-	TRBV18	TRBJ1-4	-	CASSPRRGPSEKLFF	TGTGCCAGCTCACCACGGAGAGGGCCGAGTGAAAAACTGTTTTTT
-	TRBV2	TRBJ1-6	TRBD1	CASSDLGQGTSPLHF	TGTGCCAGCAGTGATTTAGGACAGGGTACTTCACCCCTCCACTTT
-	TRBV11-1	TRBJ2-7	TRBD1	CASIGQGGFYEQYF	TGTGCCAGCATTGGACAGGGAGGATTCTACGAGCAGTACTTC
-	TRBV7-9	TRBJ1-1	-	CASSLAGTPNTEAFF	TGTGCCAGCAGCTTAGCCGGGACACCGAACACTGAAGCTTTCTTT
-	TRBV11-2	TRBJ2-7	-	CASSSQTQGNEQYF	TGTGCCAGCAGCTCCCAAACACAGGGTAACGAGCAGTACTTC
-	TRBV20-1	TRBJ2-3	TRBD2	CSALAADTQYF	TGCAGTGCCCTAGCGGCAGATACGCAGTATTTT
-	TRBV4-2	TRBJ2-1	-	CASSQDRGNNEQFF	TGTGCCAGCAGCCAAGACCGAGGCAACAATGAGCAGTTCTTC
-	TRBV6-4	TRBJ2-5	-	CASSENGAAKETQYF	TGTGCCAGCAGTGAGAATGGGGCCGCGAAAGAGACCCAGTACTTC
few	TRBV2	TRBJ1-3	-	CASPDGGAGNTIYF	TGTGCCAGTCCGGACGGCGGGGCGGGAAACACCATATATTTT
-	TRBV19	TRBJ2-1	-	CAVAEYNEQFF	TGTGCCGTAGCGGAGTACAATGAGCAGTTCTTC
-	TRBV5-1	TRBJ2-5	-	CASSLEANGGETQYF	TGCGCCAGCAGCCTGGAGGCTAACGGGGGTGAGACCCAGTACTTC
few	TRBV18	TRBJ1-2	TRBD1	CASSPGTANYGYTF	TGTGCCAGCTCACCCGGGACAGCTAACTATGGCTACACCTTC
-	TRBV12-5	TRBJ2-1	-	CASGLHGSYNEQFF	TGTGCTAGTGGTTTGCACGGCTCCTACAATGAGCAGTTCTTC
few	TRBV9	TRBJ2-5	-	CASSVDRYQETQYF	TGTGCCAGCAGCGTGGACAGATACCAAGAGACCCAGTACTTC
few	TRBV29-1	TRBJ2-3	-	CSGRDSSETQYF	TGCAGCGGTAGGGACTCCTCAGAAACGCAGTATTTT
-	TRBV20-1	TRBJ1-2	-	CSAANYGYTF	TGCAGTGCCGCTAACTATGGCTACACCTTC
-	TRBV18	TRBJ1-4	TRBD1	CASSPRDRGEKLFF	TGTGCCAGCTCTCCCCGGGACAGGGGTGAAAAACTGTTTTTT
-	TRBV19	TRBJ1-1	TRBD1	CARNVPGTENTEAFF	TGTGCCAGGAACGTTCCGGGGACAGAGAACACTGAAGCTTTCTTT
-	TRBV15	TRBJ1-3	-	CATSRDRVARTGNTIYF	TGTGCCACCAGCAGAGATCGTGTTGCGAGGACTGGAAACACCATATATTTT
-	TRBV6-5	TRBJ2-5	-	CASSHRWGLEETQYF	TGTGCCAGCAGTCACCGGTGGGGACTGGAAGAGACCCAGTACTTC
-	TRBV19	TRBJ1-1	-	CASRGTGSPEAFF	TGTGCCAGTAGGGGTACAGGGTCCCCTGAAGCTTTCTTT
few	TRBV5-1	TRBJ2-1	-	CASSLNGQNDNEQFF	TGCGCCAGCAGCTTGAATGGGCAGAACGACAATGAGCAGTTCTTC
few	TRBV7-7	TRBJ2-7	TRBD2	CASSLDVRGSSYEQYF	TGTGCTAGCAGCTTAGACGTGCGGGGGTCCTCCTACGAGCAGTACTTC
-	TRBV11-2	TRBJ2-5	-	CASSLGGGGKETQYF	TGTGCCAGCAGCTTGGGGGGAGGGGGGAAAGAGACCCAGTACTTC
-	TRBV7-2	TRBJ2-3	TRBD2	CASSLGWRGTSTDTQYF	TGTGCCAGCAGCTTAGGTTGGCGGGGGACGAGCACAGATACGCAGTATTTT
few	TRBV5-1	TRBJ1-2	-	CASSLGSTGANYGYTF	TGCGCCAGCAGCTTGGGATCTACGGGTGCGAACTATGGCTACACCTTC
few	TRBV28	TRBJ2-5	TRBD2	CASSQFRLAGGETQYF	TGTGCCAGCAGTCAATTTAGACTAGCGGGGGGAGAGACCCAGTACTTC
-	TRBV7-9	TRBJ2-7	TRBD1	CASRGQGWDYEQYF	TGTGCCAGCAGGGGACAGGGGTGGGACTACGAGCAGTACTTC
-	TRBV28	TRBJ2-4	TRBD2	CASSPPGGVDIQYF	TGTGCCAGCAGTCCCCCGGGAGGGGTAGACATTCAGTACTTC
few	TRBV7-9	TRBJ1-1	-	CASSYNRENTEAFF	TGTGCCAGCAGCTATAACAGGGAGAACACTGAAGCTTTCTTT
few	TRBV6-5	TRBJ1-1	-	CASSLTDSDTEAFF	TGTGCCAGCAGTCTCACGGACAGCGACACTGAAGCTTTCTTT
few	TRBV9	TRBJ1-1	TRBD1	CASSAVPDRGEAFF	TGTGCCAGCAGCGCCGTACCCGACAGGGGTGAAGCTTTCTTT
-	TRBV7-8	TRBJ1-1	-	CASSNGRVSHTEAFF	TGTGCCAGCAGCAACGGGAGGGTGTCCCACACTGAAGCTTTCTTT
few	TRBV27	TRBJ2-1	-	CASSLRASAGGNEQFF	TGTGCCAGCAGCCTCCGCGCCAGCGCCGGTGGGAATGAGCAGTTCTTC
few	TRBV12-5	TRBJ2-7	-	CASGRDFTGEQYF	TGTGCTAGTGGACGGGACTTCACGGGCGAGCAGTACTTC
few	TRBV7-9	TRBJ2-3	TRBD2	CASSLRTSSSTDTQYF	TGTGCCAGCAGCCTTCGGACTAGCAGTAGCACAGATACGCAGTATTTT
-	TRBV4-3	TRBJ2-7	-	CASSQDAGSYEQYF	TGCGCCAGCAGCCAAGATGCAGGATCCTACGAGCAGTACTTC
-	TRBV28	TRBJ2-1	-	CASSFPNEQFF	TGTGCCAGCAGTTTCCCGAATGAGCAGTTCTTC
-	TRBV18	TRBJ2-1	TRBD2	CASSPGGVYNEQFF	TGTGCCAGCTCACCCGGGGGGGTCTACAATGAGCAGTTCTTC
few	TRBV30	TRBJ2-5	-	CAWSPPRPTQYF	TGTGCCTGGAGTCCACCGAGGCCCACCCAGTACTTC
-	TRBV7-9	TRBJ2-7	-	CASSLAPGAYEQYF	TGTGCCAGCAGCTTAGCGCCAGGGGCCTACGAGCAGTACTTC
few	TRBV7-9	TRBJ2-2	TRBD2	CASSTGLAGTGELFF	TGTGCCAGCAGCACGGGACTAGCGGGCACCGGGGAGCTGTTTTTT
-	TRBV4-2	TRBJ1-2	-	CASSHPDRANYGYTF	TGTGCCAGCAGCCACCCGGACAGAGCTAACTATGGCTACACCTTC
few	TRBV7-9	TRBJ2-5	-	CASSPRMGAGETQYF	TGTGCCAGCAGCCCGAGGATGGGGGCAGGGGAGACCCAGTACTTC
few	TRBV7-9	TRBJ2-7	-	CASSFSTYEQYF	TGTGCCAGCAGCTTTTCCACCTACGAGCAGTACTTC
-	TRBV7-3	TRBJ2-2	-	CASSPGHLSNTGELFF	TGTGCCAGCAGCCCGGGACACCTTTCGAACACCGGGGAGCTGTTTTTT
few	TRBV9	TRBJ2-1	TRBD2	CASSLLGTSGGEAYNEQFF	TGTGCCAGCAGCCTCCTAGGGACTAGCGGTGGCGAAGCCTACAATGAGCAGTTCTTC
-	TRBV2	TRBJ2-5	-	CASSISPGLPLETQYF	TGTGCCAGCAGTATTTCTCCGGGACTGCCCCTGGAGACCCAGTACTTC
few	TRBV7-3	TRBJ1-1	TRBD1	CASTTGSANTEAFF	TGTGCCAGCACGACAGGGTCCGCGAACACTGAAGCTTTCTTT
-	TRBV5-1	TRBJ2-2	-	CASNALQTGELFF	TGCGCCAGTAATGCCCTTCAGACCGGGGAGCTGTTTTTT
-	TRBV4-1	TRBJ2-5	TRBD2	CASSPRSAGRTSVKETQYF	TGCGCCAGCAGCCCACGTTCGGCGGGGAGGACTAGCGTTAAAGAGACCCAGTACTTC
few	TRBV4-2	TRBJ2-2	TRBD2	CASSLERGGPGELFF	TGTGCCAGCAGCCTAGAGCGGGGGGGCCCCGGGGAGCTGTTTTTT